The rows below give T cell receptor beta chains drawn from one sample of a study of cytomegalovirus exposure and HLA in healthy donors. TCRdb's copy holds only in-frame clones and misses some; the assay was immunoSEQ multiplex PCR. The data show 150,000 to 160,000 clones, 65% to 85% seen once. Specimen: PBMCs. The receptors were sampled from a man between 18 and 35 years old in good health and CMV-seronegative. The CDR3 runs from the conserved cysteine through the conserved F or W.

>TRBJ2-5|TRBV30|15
CAWELAGGPRETQYF
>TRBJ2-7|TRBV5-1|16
CASTPDSGGSSYEQYF
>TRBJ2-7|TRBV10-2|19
CASTGTQLQVSGGTYEQYF
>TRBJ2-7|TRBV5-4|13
CASSLDRSYEQYF
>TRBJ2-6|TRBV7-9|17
CASSFEGDMSGANVLTF
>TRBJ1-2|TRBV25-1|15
CASSELGAGGYGYTF
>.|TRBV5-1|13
CASSLRQSYEQYF
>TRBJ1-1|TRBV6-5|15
CASSYKPRGDAEAFF
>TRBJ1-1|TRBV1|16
CTSSQGTGSADTEAFF
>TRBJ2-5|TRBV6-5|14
CASSQRGRKETQYF
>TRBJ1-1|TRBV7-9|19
CASSLRKLGQGPMNTEAFF
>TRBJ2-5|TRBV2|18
CASSWLASDGTLQETQYF
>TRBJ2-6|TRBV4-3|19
CASSQETSGVSSGANVLTF
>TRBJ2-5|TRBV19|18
CASSIDAPGTENVETQYF
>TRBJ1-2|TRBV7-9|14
CASSLAAGGFGYTF
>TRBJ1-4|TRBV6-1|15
CASSPPTGGNEKLFF
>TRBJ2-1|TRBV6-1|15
CASTYAGYSYNEQFF
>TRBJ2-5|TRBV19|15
CASSILGTGIETQYF
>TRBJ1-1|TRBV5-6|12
CASSLGQLEAFF
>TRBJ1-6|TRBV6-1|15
CASSPRQGSQTPLHF
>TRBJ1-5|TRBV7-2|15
CASSPGAASNQPQHF
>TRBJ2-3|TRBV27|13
CASSYKHTDTQYF
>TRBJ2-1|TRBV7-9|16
CASSLASLTSLNEQFF
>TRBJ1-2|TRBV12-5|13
CASALFGGYGYTF
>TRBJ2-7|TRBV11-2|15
CASSLRRAPFYEQYF
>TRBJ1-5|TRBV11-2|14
CASSPTGNGQPQHF
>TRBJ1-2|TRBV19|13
CATLGGQYYGYTF
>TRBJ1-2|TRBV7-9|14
CASSLDGVAYGYTF
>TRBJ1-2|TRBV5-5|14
CASSLEWAGDGYTF
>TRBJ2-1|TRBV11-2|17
CASSPGGIRGGPNEQFF
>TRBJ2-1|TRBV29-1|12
CSSGEGLDEQFF
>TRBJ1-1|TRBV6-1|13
CAVFPTGVTEAFF
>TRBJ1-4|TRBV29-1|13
CSVARATNEKLFF
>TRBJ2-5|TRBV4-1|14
CASSRGGDQETQYF
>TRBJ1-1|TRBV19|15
CASILYRGENTEAFF
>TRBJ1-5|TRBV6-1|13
CASSREGDQPQHF
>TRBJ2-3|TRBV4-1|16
CASSRGGGNPTDTQYF
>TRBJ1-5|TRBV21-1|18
CASSKGSSRDRQNQPQHF
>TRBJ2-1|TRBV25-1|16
CASSANLLSSYNEQFF
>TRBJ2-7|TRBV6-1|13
CASTTTGTYEQYF
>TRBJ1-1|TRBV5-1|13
CASSLFTTAPAFF
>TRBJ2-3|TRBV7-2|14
CASSSTGSTDTQYF
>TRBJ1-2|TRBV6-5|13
CASSERGDYGYTF